This T cell receptor beta chain was recovered during a study of blood T cell repertoires in COVID-19. This CDR3 region has 14 residues. Germline loops: CDR1 SNHLY, CDR2 FYNNEI. The J segment lost 7 bases and the V segment lost 7 bases, leaving 9 bases of the junction unmatched. This clone was found a few times. Using immunoSEQ multiplex PCR, the repertoire was profiled, and TCRdb retains in-frame clones only, with some absent. This repertoire shows some 390,000 clones, 80% to 90% found once; its top ten account for 0.95% to 1.2%. This chain uses TRBV2 with TRBJ1-1; 10 nucleotides line up with TRBD1. The source is a man between 25 and 39 years old who had recovered from COVID-19. Sequenced material: PBMCs or T cells enriched from blood (not recorded which). CDR3 DNA: TGTGCCAGCACCAGACAGGGGGCAGCAGGTGAAGCTTTCTTT. The encoded protein is CASTRQGAAGEAFF.